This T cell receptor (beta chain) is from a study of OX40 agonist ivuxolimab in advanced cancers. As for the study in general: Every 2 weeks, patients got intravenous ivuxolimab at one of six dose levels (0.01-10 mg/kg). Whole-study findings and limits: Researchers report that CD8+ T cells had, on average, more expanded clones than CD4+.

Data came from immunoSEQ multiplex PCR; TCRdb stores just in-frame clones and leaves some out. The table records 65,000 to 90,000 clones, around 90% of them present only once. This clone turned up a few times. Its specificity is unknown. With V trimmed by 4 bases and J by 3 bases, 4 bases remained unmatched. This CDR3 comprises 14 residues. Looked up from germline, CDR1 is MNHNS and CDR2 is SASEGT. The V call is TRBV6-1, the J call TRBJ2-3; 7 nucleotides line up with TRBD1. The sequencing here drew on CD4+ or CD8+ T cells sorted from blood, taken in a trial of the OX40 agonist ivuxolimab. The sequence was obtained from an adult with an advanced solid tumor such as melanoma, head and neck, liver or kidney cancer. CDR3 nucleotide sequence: TGTGCCAGCAGTGCAGGGGGAGCGACAGATACGCAGTATTTT. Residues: CASSAGGATDTQYF.